Sequencing of this TCR beta chain was carried out in a study of CD8+ T cells in alopecia areata. Study at large: Twice daily, treated patients received 5 to 10 mg of oral tofacitinib. Using the percentage of affected scalp area, treated patients' severity was scored. Study-wide points: Many expanded lesional clones remained in scalp and blood on tofacitinib. There was only one nonresponder, so it was unclear how baseline CD8+ expansion relates to response.

The treatment was: oral pan-JAK inhibitor, 5-10 mg twice daily. Once RNA had been extracted, it was reverse transcribed into cDNA to act as the sequencing template. Measured with immunoSEQ multiplex PCR; TCRdb has only the in-frame clones, and not every one. The data show roughly 76,000 clones, 29% seen once. Per germline, CDR1 SGDLS and CDR2 YYNGEE. The CDR3 sequence is 16 residues long. V lost 4 bases and J lost 0, with 17 bases in between. Concerning this clone: Its matching antigen is unknown.

The clonotype comes from a human donor with alopecia areata. The V call is TRBV9, the J call TRBJ2-7, with D possibly TRBD2 on 6 matching bases. The input for sequencing was CD8+ T cells sorted from blood, taken at week 4, from a patient treated with tofacitinib. This chain's CDR3 is CASSQDSTSPSYEQYF. CDR3 nucleotides: TGTGCCAGCAGCCAAGATTCGACTAGTCCCTCCTACGAGCAGTACTTC.